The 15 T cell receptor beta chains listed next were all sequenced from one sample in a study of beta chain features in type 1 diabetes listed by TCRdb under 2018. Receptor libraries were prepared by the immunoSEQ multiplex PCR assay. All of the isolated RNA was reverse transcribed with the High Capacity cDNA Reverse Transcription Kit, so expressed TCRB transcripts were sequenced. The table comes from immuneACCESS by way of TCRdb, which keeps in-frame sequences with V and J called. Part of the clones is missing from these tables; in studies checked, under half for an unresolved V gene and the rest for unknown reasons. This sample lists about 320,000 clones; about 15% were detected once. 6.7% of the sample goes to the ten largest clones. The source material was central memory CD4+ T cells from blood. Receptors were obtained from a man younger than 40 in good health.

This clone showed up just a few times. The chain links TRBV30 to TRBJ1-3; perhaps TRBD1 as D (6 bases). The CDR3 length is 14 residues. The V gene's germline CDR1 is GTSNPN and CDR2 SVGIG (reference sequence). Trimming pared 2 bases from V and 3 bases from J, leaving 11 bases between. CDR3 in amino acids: CAWSKGGDGNTIYF. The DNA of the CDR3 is TGTGCCTGGAGTAAGGGGGGGGATGGAAACACCATATATTTT.

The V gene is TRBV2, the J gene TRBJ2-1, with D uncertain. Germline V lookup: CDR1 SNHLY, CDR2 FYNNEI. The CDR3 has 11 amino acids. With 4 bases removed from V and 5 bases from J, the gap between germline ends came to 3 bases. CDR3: CASSVDNEQFF. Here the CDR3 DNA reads TGTGCCAGCAGTGTTGACAATGAGCAGTTCTTC.

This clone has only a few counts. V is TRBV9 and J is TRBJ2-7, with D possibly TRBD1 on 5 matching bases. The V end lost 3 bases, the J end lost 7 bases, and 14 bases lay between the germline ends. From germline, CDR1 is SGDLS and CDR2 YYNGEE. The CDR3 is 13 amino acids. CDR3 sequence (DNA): TGTGCCAGCAGCGGGGCGTTTGCAGGGGAGCAGTACTTC. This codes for CASSGAFAGEQYF.

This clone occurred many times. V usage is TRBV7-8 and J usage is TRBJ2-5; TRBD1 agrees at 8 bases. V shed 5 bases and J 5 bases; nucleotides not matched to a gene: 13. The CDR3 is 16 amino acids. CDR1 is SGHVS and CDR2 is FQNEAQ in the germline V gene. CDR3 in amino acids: CASSIRQGPAKETQYF. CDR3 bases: TGTGCCAGCAGCATACGACAGGGGCCAGCAAAGGAGACCCAGTACTTC.

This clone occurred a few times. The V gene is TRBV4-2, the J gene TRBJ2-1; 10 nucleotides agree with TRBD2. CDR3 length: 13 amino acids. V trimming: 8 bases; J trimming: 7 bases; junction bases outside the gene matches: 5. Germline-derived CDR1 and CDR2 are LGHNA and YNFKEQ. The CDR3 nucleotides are TGTGCCAGCCTAGCGGGAGAATCAAATGAGCAGTTCTTC. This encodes CASLAGESNEQFF.

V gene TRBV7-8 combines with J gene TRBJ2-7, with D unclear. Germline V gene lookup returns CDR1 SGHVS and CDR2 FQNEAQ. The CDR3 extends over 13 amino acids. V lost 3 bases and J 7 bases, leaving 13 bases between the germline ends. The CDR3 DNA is TGTGCCAGCAGCTTTTCTGGTGGACGGGAGCAGTACGTC. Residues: CASSFSGGREQYV.

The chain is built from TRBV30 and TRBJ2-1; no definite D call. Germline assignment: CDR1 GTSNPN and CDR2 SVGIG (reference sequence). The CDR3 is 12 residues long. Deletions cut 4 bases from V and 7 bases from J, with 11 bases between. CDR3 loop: CAWTGTVNEQFF. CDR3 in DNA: TGTGCCTGGACGGGTACGGTAAATGAGCAGTTCTTC.

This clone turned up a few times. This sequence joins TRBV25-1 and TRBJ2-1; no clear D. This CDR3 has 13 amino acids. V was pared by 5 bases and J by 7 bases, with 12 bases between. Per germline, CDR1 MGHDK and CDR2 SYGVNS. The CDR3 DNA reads TGTGCCAGCAGTCACCTCCGAGCGAATGAGCAGTTCTTC. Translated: CASSHLRANEQFF.

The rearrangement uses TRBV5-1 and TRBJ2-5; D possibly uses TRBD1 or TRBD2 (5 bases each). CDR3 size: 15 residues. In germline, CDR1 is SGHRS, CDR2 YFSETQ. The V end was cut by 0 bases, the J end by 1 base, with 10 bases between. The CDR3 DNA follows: TGCGCCAGCAGCTTGGGGCAGGGAGCCCAAGAGACCCAGTACTTC. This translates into CASSLGQGAQETQYF.

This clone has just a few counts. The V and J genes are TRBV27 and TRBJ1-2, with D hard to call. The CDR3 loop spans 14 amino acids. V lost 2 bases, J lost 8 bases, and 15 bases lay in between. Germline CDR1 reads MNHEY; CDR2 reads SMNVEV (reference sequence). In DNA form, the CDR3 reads TGTGCCAGCAGTTTACGCGGCCTCGGGGAGGGCTACACCTTC. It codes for CASSLRGLGEGYTF.

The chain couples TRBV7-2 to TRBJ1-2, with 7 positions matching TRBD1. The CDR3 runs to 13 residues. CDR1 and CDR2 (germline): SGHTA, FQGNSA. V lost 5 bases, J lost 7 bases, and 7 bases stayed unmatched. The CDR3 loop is CASSRQGLGGYTF. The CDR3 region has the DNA TGTGCCAGCAGCCGACAGGGATTAGGTGGCTACACCTTC.

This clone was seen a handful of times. The CDR3, as DNA: TGTGCCAGCAGTGAGCCGCGCTCCCCTCGGCTAGCGGGAAACAATGAGCAGTTCTTC. The encoded protein is CASSEPRSPRLAGNNEQFF. This chain joins TRBV6-1 and TRBJ2-1, with TRBD2 matching over 9 bases. From germline, CDR1 is MNHNS and CDR2 SASEGT. Trimming took 3 bases from V and 5 from J; bases not matched to a gene: 17. The CDR3 runs to 19 residues.

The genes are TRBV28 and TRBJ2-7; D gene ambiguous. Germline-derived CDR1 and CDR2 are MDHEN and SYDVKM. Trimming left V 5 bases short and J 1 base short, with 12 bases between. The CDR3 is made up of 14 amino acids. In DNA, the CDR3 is TGTGCCAGCAGTCGAGTCGTTGGGTCCTACGAGCAGTACGTC. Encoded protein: CASSRVVGSYEQYV.

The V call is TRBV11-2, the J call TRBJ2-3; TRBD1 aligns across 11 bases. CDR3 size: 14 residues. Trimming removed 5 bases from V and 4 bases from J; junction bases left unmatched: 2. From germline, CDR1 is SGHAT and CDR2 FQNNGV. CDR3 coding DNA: TGTGCCAGCAGCGGGACAGGGGGGCCAGATACGCAGTATTTT. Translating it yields CASSGTGGPDTQYF.

Here the CDR3 reads CASTIPGSYEQYF. CDR3 sequence (DNA): TGTGCCAGCACCATCCCCGGTTCCTACGAGCAGTACTTC. The chain combines TRBV6-5 with TRBJ2-7; D not resolved. From germline, CDR1 is MNHEY and CDR2 SVGAGI. V lost 7 bases and J 1 base, leaving 11 bases between the germline ends. The CDR3 extends over 13 amino acids.